Following are 27 T cell receptor beta chains from one sample sequenced in a study of blood T cell repertoires in COVID-19. Using immunoSEQ multiplex PCR, the repertoire was profiled, and TCRdb retains in-frame clones only, with some absent. The sample yields about 200,000 clones, more than 70% seen once. Specimen: PBMCs or T cells enriched from blood (not recorded which). Receptors were obtained from a woman under 30 who had recovered from COVID-19.

The chain is built from TRBV12-5 and TRBJ1-1; D possibly corresponds to TRBD1 (6 bases). Trimming shortened V by 4 bases and J by 4 bases, and 19 bases separated the two germline ends. Germline-derived CDR1 and CDR2 are LGHNT and FRNRAP. CDR3 length equals 16 residues. CDR3 DNA sequence: TGTGCTAGTGGTTCCTTCAGCAGGGGCCTGATCACTGAAGCTTTCTTT. The encoded protein is CASGSFSRGLITEAFF.

The chain uses TRBV2 and TRBJ2-3; D may be TRBD1 (5 bases). This CDR3 has 15 amino acids. V was clipped by 0 bases and J by 2 bases, with 9 bases between them. Germline V gene data show CDR1 as SNHLY and CDR2 as FYNNEI. The chain's CDR3 is CASSEARQFTDTQYF. The CDR3 nucleotides are TGTGCCAGCAGTGAAGCGCGACAGTTCACAGATACGCAGTATTTT.

J is TRBJ1-1 and V is TRBV3-1 (or the pseudogene TRBV3-2); D possibly corresponds to TRBD1 (6 bases). Germline assignment: CDR1 LGHDT and CDR2 YNNKEL (reference sequence). The CDR3 covers 14 residues. The V end lost 6 bases, the J end lost 0 bases, and 11 bases lay between the germline ends. The CDR3 DNA reads as TGTGCCAGCAGACAACAGGGCTTGAACACTGAAGCTTTCTTT. Translation gives CASRQQGLNTEAFF.

The CDR3 DNA reads TGTGCCAGCAGTTTGGCGGGGGGTCGGGCCTACGAGCAGTACTTC. The encoded protein is CASSLAGGRAYEQYF. This sequence joins TRBV28 and TRBJ2-7; 8 bases agree with TRBD2. The germline CDR1 and CDR2 sequences are MDHEN and SYDVKM. The length of the CDR3 is 15 residues. Unmatched junction bases numbered 6, after V lost 3 bases and J lost 2 bases. Full variable domain (outside the CDR3, taken from reference TRBV28 and TRBJ2-7): DVKVTQSSRYLVKRTGEKVFLECVQDMDHENMFWYRQDPGLGLRLIYFSYDVKMKEKGDIPEGYSVSREKKERFSLILESASTNQTSMYLCASSLAGGRAYEQYFGPGTRLTVT.

The rearrangement links TRBV7-2 to TRBJ2-5; 12 bases line up with TRBD2. The ends lost 1 base at V and 1 base at J; junction bases unmatched: 4. The CDR3 consists of 17 residues. Germline V gene sequence: CDR1 SGHTA, CDR2 FQGNSA. The CDR3 nucleotides read TGTGCCAGCAGCTTAGGGGAACTAGCGGGGGGCCAAGAGACCCAGTACTTC. Residues: CASSLGELAGGQETQYF.

The chain combines TRBV30 with TRBJ1-4; unclear D gene. Germline V gene sequence: CDR1 GTSNPN, CDR2 SVGIG (reference sequence). The CDR3 extends over 15 amino acids. Trimming left V 0 bases short and J 1 base short, with 9 bases between. CDR3 coding DNA: TGTGCCTGGAGTGTATCTGGCGGAACTAATGAAAAACTGTTTTTT. The encoded protein is CAWSVSGGTNEKLFF.

CDR3 sequence: CASGPGETQYF. The CDR3 bases are TGTGCCAGCGGGCCCGGTGAGACCCAGTACTTC. This rearrangement joins TRBV3-1 (or the pseudogene TRBV3-2) to TRBJ2-5, with D unclear. Germline-derived CDR1 and CDR2 are LGHDT and YNNKEL (reference sequence). V was trimmed by 8 bases and J by 5 bases, leaving 9 bases between them. This CDR3 is 11 amino acids long.

The CDR3 spells CSASGAGWNQPQHF. The CDR3 DNA follows: TGCAGTGCTAGTGGGGCAGGGTGGAATCAGCCCCAGCATTTT. The V gene is TRBV20-1, the J gene TRBJ1-5; D is possibly TRBD1 (5 bases). V shed 3 bases and J shed 4 bases, with 13 bases lying between them. The CDR3 runs to 14 residues. Germline CDR1 and CDR2: DFQATT and SNEGSKA (reference sequence).

This chain uses TRBV29-1 with TRBJ1-1; TRBD1 is a possible D gene (5 bases). This CDR3 is built from 14 residues. In germline, CDR1 is SQVTM, CDR2 ANQGSEA. The ends were cut back, 0 bases at V and 1 base at J, with 9 bases in the middle. The CDR3 coding sequence is TGCAGCGTTGAAGAAGGGGTCCAGAACACTGAAGCTTTCTTT. This sequence encodes CSVEEGVQNTEAFF.

This rearrangement joins TRBV6-5 to TRBJ2-5; D is uncertain. The germline V and J ends were trimmed by 1 base and 1 base, with 10 bases remaining between them. This CDR3 region has 15 residues. Germline V gene lookup returns CDR1 MNHEY and CDR2 SVGAGI. The CDR3 protein is CASSYFFWSQETQYF. The CDR3 bases are TGTGCCAGCAGTTACTTCTTCTGGAGCCAAGAGACCCAGTACTTC.

This clone was detected once. J is TRBJ1-2 and V is TRBV30; D is uncertain. The CDR3 has 12 amino acids. Between the trimmed V and J ends, which lost 3 bases and 2 bases, there was a span of 7 bases. Germline CDR1 GTSNPN, CDR2 SVGIG (reference sequence). The chain's CDR3 is CAWSRVNYGYTF. The CDR3 DNA is TGTGCCTGGAGCCGGGTAAACTATGGCTACACCTTC.

The V call is TRBV6-4, the J call TRBJ2-7, with unresolved D. Trimming shortened V by 9 bases and J by 3 bases, and 9 bases separated the two germline ends. Germline CDR1 MRHNA, CDR2 SNTAGT. There are 11 residues in the CDR3. CDR3 sequence: CASSPNYEQYF. CDR3 nucleotide sequence: TGTGCCAGTTCCCCAAACTACGAGCAGTACTTC.

This clone was counted a few times. The genes are TRBV9 and TRBJ2-7; 9 bases are a match to TRBD2. Trimming took 4 bases from V and 6 from J; bases not matched to a gene: 11. The CDR3 has 15 amino acids. Germline-derived CDR1 and CDR2 are SGDLS and YYNGEE. The CDR3 bases are TGTGCCAGCAGCACCCGGGCTAGCGGGATTAGCGAGCAGTACTTC. Its translation: CASSTRASGISEQYF.

In this sample, this clone turned up once. This rearrangement joins TRBV11-2 to TRBJ1-1; no clear D. CDR1 and CDR2 from the germline V gene are SGHAT and FQNNGV. V was pared by 3 bases and J by 0 bases, with 8 bases between. The CDR3 spans 14 residues. In DNA, the CDR3 is TGTGCCAGCAGCTTGATACAGCTGAACACTGAAGCTTTCTTT. Encoded protein: CASSLIQLNTEAFF. The full variable domain, rest sourced from reference TRBV11-2 and TRBJ1-1, is EAGVAQSPRYKIIEKRQSVAFWCNPISGHATLYWYQQILGQGPKLLIQFQNNGVVDDSQLPKDRFSAERLKGVDSTLKIQPAKLEDSAVYLCASSLIQLNTEAFFGQGTRLTVV.

A remark on this clone: Sequence at one end of the junction differs from germline and may be a read error. CDR3 loop: CASSLAPPGNF. CDR3 nucleotides: TGTGCCAGCAGCTTAGCGCCGCCCGGGAATTTT. The chain joins TRBV7-9 to TRBJ2-3, with TRBD2 as a possible D gene (5 bases). The CDR3 is made up of 11 amino acids. Germline V CDR1 and CDR2: SEHNR, FQNEAQ (reference sequence).

The J gene is TRBJ1-3, the V gene TRBV5-6; D perhaps matches TRBD1 (5 bases). Germline V gene lookup returns CDR1 SGHDT and CDR2 YYEEEE. Trimming cost V 4 bases and J 0 bases, with 11 bases left between them. CDR3 size: 15 residues. The CDR3 region is CASSRRQTSGNTIYF. DNA of the CDR3: TGTGCCAGCAGCCGACGACAGACCTCTGGAAACACCATATATTTT.

J is TRBJ1-2 and V is TRBV5-5; 9 nucleotides line up with TRBD1. This CDR3 region has 16 residues. V shed 4 bases, J shed 5 bases, and the junction held 12 bases outside the gene matches. Germline CDR1 and CDR2: SGHKS and YYEKEE (reference sequence). The CDR3 DNA is TGTGCCAGCAGCCCCCGGGACAGGGAAACGGGGTATGGCTACACCTTC. Protein product: CASSPRDRETGYGYTF.

This chain joins TRBV10-2 and TRBJ2-3; D unresolved. The V and J ends lost 7 bases and 4 bases respectively, with 6 bases between them. Germline-derived CDR1 and CDR2 are WSHSY and SAAADI. The CDR3 length is 11 residues. CDR3 loop: CASTFADTQYF. CDR3 sequence (DNA): TGCGCCAGCACATTTGCAGATACGCAGTATTTT.

The J gene is TRBJ2-7, the V gene TRBV9, with D perhaps TRBD1 (6 bases). The length of the CDR3 is 14 residues. The germline CDR1 and CDR2 sequences are SGDLS and YYNGEE. Trimming removed 4 bases from V and 6 bases from J, with 17 bases in between. The CDR3: CASSPYDRIGEQYF. CDR3 nucleotide sequence: TGTGCCAGCAGCCCCTATGACAGGATCGGCGAGCAGTACTTC.

The V and J genes are TRBV9 and TRBJ2-2, with TRBD1 matching 10 bases. V was pared by 4 bases and J by 6 bases, with 21 bases of the junction left unmatched. Germline V gene data show CDR1 as SGDLS and CDR2 as YYNGEE. This CDR3 has 20 residues. This chain's CDR3 is CASSYPGQGSPSSRAGELFF. DNA of the CDR3: TGTGCCAGCAGCTATCCGGGACAGGGGTCCCCCTCTAGTCGAGCCGGGGAGCTGTTTTTT.

The J gene is TRBJ2-4, the V gene TRBV28, with 10 positions matching TRBD2. The CDR3 has 14 amino acids. Trimming at V came to 8 bases and at J to 5 bases, leaving 6 bases not matched to a gene. Germline CDR1 MDHEN, CDR2 SYDVKM. CDR3 sequence: CASGLGLAENIQYF. CDR3 coding DNA: TGTGCCAGCGGACTAGGACTAGCGGAAAACATTCAGTACTTC.

This rearrangement joins TRBV4-1 to TRBJ1-1; unclear D gene. The CDR3 has 13 amino acids. Trimming shortened V by 4 bases and J by 1 base, and 7 bases separated the two germline ends. Per the germline V gene, CDR1 is MGHRA and CDR2 is YSYEKL. In DNA, the CDR3 is TGCGCCAGCAGCCTTCTAGGGAACACTGAAGCTTTCTTT. Amino acids: CASSLLGNTEAFF.

J is TRBJ2-7 and V is TRBV3-1 (or the pseudogene TRBV3-2); D not certain. CDR1 is LGHDT, CDR2 YNNKEL, per germline (reference sequence). The CDR3 consists of 15 residues. Trimming stripped 1 base from V and 0 bases from J, with 10 bases between. The CDR3 DNA is TGTGCCAGCAGCCAAGTGTTCGGGTCCTCCTACGAGCAGTACTTC. Its protein is CASSQVFGSSYEQYF.

This rearrangement joins TRBV3-1 (or the pseudogene TRBV3-2) to TRBJ1-6; 7 bases are shared with TRBD1. Trimming at V came to 5 bases and at J to 7 bases, leaving 8 bases not matched to a gene. Germline loops: CDR1 LGHDT, CDR2 YNNKEL (reference sequence). This CDR3 is 15 amino acids long. The CDR3 sequence: CASSGTGAVNSPLHF. The CDR3 region has the DNA TGTGCCAGCAGCGGCACAGGGGCAGTGAATTCACCCCTCCACTTT.

This chain connects TRBV15 to TRBJ1-5, with no clear D. Germline CDR1 LNHNV, CDR2 YYDKDF (reference sequence). The CDR3 has 15 amino acids. With 0 bases removed from V and 7 bases from J, the gap between germline ends came to 13 bases. DNA for the CDR3: TGTGCCACCAGCAGAGATCGGGATAGAGGGCAGCCCCAGCATTTT. Its protein product is CATSRDRDRGQPQHF.

The chain couples TRBV30 to TRBJ1-6; D call uncertain. V was trimmed by 2 bases and J by 0 bases, leaving 8 bases between them. Germline values: CDR1 GTSNPN, CDR2 SVGIG (reference sequence). This CDR3 spans 15 amino acids. CDR3: CAWSRESSYNSPLHF. CDR3 nucleotides: TGTGCCTGGAGTAGAGAGAGCTCCTATAATTCACCCCTCCACTTT.

The J gene is TRBJ1-6, the V gene TRBV5-6; D unresolved. The CDR3 sequence is 12 residues long. In germline, CDR1 is SGHDT, CDR2 YYEEEE. V was shortened by 5 bases and J by 7 bases, with 7 bases between the two germline ends. The DNA of the CDR3 is TGTGCCAGCAGTCCACGGAATTCACCCCTCCACTTT. The encoded protein is CASSPRNSPLHF.